These 13 T cell receptor beta chains share one sample of origin, sequenced in a study of spatial heterogeneity in lung cancer. Their antigen targets remain unknown. The time point: sample taken at primary tumor resection. General study points: Counts of expanded alpha and beta TCRs within tumors tracked the tumor nonsynonymous mutation count.

Using its own MiXCR run on the 5' RACE reads, TCRdb lists one record per CDR3 protein. Here the sample spans about 28,000 distinct CDR3 sequences, 7.1% being singletons. The sequencing used lung tumor tissue, collected at surgery. These receptors came from a male donor with early-stage non-small cell lung cancer.

This clonotype was detected ten times or more. This sequence joins TRBV27 and TRBJ2-5; D not resolved. The ends were cut back, 10 bases at V and 7 bases at J, with 10 bases in the middle. CDR3 length equals 10 residues. The germline V gene has CDR1 MNHEY and CDR2 SMNVEV (reference sequence). CDR3: CATKAGTQYF. CDR3 DNA: TGTGCCACCAAGGCCGGGACCCAGTACTTC.

This rearrangement joins TRBV11-2 to TRBJ2-5, with D perhaps matching TRBD2 (6 bases). The CDR3 totals 13 residues. Germline V gives CDR1 SGHAT, CDR2 FQNNGV. The V end was cut by 5 bases, the J end by 2 bases, with 9 bases between. CDR3 sequence: CASSRDLQETQYF. CDR3 in DNA: TGTGCCAGCAGCCGGGACTTACAAGAGACCCAGTACTTC.

The chain has TRBV9 and TRBJ2-1; D is unclear. The CDR3 covers 15 residues. Germline CDR1 is SGDLS and CDR2 is YYNGEE. V was clipped by 0 bases and J by 0 bases, with 7 bases between them. CDR3 amino acids: CASSVGASSYNEQFF. As DNA, the CDR3 is TGTGCCAGCAGCGTAGGGGCTAGCTCCTACAATGAGCAGTTCTTC.

The V call is TRBV7-2, the J call TRBJ1-6; D is uncertain. This CDR3 contains 16 residues. Deletions cut 6 bases from V and 0 bases from J, with 12 bases between. Germline V gives CDR1 SGHTA, CDR2 FQGNSA. CDR3 region: CASSHPPNSYNSPLHF. For the CDR3, the DNA is TGTGCCAGCAGTCACCCCCCCAACTCCTATAATTCACCCCTCCACTTT. Full variable domain (outside the CDR3, taken from reference TRBV7-2 and TRBJ1-6): GAGVSQSPSNKVTEKGKDVELRCDPISGHTALYWYRQSLGQGLEFLIYFQGNSAPDKSGLPSDRFSAERTGGSVSTLTIQRTQQEDSAVYLCASSHPPNSYNSPLHFGNGTRLTVT.

This clonotype was seen many times. The chain links TRBV7-2 to TRBJ1-2; perhaps TRBD1 as D (5 bases). Trimming pared 1 base from V and 4 bases from J, leaving 7 bases between. The CDR3 has 13 amino acids. Germline loops: CDR1 SGHTA, CDR2 FQGNSA. CDR3 sequence (DNA): TGTGCCAGCAGCTTAGGGGGGTCCTATGGCTACACCTTC. Translating gives CASSLGGSYGYTF.

This clonotype was observed a handful of times. This chain joins TRBV11-2 and TRBJ2-3; D unclear. The CDR3 spans 13 residues. V shed 7 bases and J shed 6 bases, with 14 bases lying between them. Per germline, CDR1 SGHAT and CDR2 FQNNGV. The CDR3, as DNA: TGTGCCAGCAACCCAAATTTGGGGGATACGCAGTATTTT. Amino acids: CASNPNLGDTQYF.

This chain connects TRBV18 to TRBJ1-1; D might be TRBD1 (6 bases). Germline values: CDR1 KGHSH, CDR2 LQKENI. V lost 8 bases and J 0 bases, leaving 13 bases between the germline ends. The CDR3 runs 14 residues. The CDR3 DNA reads TGTGCCAGCCCTAGGGGGGATTTGAACACTGAAGCTTTCTTT. It codes for CASPRGDLNTEAFF.

As for this clonotype: A much bigger clone sits one base away, suggesting this may be a read error. Here the CDR3 reads CASSNSRYEQYF. CDR3 DNA sequence: TGTGCCAGCAGCAACAGCCGCTACGAGCAGTACTTC. The chain combines TRBV6-2 or TRBV6-3 with TRBJ2-7; D uncertain. The CDR3 length is 12 residues. Germline values: CDR1 MNHEY, CDR2 SVGEGT. V lost 6 bases to trimming and J lost 3 bases, with 9 bases between them.

This clonotype was detected ten times or more. The rearrangement uses TRBV6-5 and TRBJ1-4, with D maybe TRBD1 (5 bases). The germline V gene encodes CDR1 MNHEY and CDR2 SVGAGI. V was cut by 8 bases and J by 2 bases, with 15 bases left in between. This CDR3 has 15 residues. The CDR3 reads CASGPLGDTNEKLFF. The CDR3 DNA sequence: TGTGCCAGCGGCCCCCTGGGGGATACTAATGAAAAACTGTTTTTT.

Ten or more counts support this clonotype. This rearrangement joins TRBV20-1 to TRBJ2-3, with 7 bases identical to TRBD1. Germline CDR1 reads DFQATT; CDR2 reads SNEGSKA (reference sequence). This CDR3 region has 13 residues. V lost 4 bases and J lost 2; bases outside the gene matches: 3. CDR3 sequence (DNA): TGCAGTGCTAACAGGGGATTCACAGATACGCAGTATTTT. This sequence encodes CSANRGFTDTQYF.

Ten or more counts support this clonotype. This chain links TRBV5-1 with TRBJ2-2, with D possibly TRBD1 on 6 matching bases. In germline, CDR1 is SGHRS, CDR2 YFSETQ. The germline V and J ends were trimmed by 3 bases and 4 bases, with 13 bases remaining between them. The CDR3 covers 15 residues. This chain's CDR3 is CASSSDSFVTGELFF. The CDR3 nucleotides read TGCGCCAGCAGCTCGGACAGCTTTGTCACCGGGGAGCTGTTTTTT.

This clonotype occurred many times. In DNA, the CDR3 is TGTGCCATCATGGGCGGGGCAGATACGCAGTATTTT. Encoded protein: CAIMGGADTQYF. The gene calls are TRBV10-3 and TRBJ2-3; TRBD2 is a possible D gene (6 bases). With 7 bases removed from V and 4 bases from J, the gap between germline ends came to 9 bases. This CDR3 is 12 amino acids long. CDR1 is ENHRY and CDR2 is SYGVKD in the germline V gene.

This clonotype was recorded at least ten times. V gene TRBV29-1 combines with J gene TRBJ1-1; tentative D call: TRBD1 (5 bases). Germline CDR1 reads SQVTM; CDR2 reads ANQGSEA. The CDR3 sequence is 14 residues long. With 6 bases removed from V and 1 base from J, the gap between germline ends came to 15 bases. The CDR3, as DNA: TGCAGCGTCAAGGGGCAGGTCCAGAACACTGAAGCTTTCTTT. The encoded protein is CSVKGQVQNTEAFF.